This TCR beta chain was sequenced for a study of T cell repertoires in cytomegalovirus infection. Overall study findings and caveats: Carriage of CMV together with the relevant HLA was identifiable through cumulative public TCR beta family frequency.

From germline, CDR1 is SGHRS and CDR2 YFSETQ. The length of the CDR3 is 15 residues. The ends were cut back, 0 bases at V and 1 base at J, with 8 bases in the middle. The sample holds a few counts of this clonotype. Its target is unknown. TCRdb re-called the reads with MiXCR, one entry per CDR3 protein. The sample includes fewer than 550,000 distinct CDR3 sequences, 10% to 12% of them seen just once. The clonotype comes from a human donor in good health (CMV status not recorded). Some clones in this sample may be carry-over from other donors' samples. Sequenced: PBMCs. The chain recombines TRBV5-1 with TRBJ1-5, with D perhaps matching TRBD1 (5 bases). The CDR3 DNA sequence: TGCGCCAGCAGCTTGGCCGGACAAAGCAATCAGCCCCAGCATTTT. Encoded protein: CASSLAGQSNQPQHF.